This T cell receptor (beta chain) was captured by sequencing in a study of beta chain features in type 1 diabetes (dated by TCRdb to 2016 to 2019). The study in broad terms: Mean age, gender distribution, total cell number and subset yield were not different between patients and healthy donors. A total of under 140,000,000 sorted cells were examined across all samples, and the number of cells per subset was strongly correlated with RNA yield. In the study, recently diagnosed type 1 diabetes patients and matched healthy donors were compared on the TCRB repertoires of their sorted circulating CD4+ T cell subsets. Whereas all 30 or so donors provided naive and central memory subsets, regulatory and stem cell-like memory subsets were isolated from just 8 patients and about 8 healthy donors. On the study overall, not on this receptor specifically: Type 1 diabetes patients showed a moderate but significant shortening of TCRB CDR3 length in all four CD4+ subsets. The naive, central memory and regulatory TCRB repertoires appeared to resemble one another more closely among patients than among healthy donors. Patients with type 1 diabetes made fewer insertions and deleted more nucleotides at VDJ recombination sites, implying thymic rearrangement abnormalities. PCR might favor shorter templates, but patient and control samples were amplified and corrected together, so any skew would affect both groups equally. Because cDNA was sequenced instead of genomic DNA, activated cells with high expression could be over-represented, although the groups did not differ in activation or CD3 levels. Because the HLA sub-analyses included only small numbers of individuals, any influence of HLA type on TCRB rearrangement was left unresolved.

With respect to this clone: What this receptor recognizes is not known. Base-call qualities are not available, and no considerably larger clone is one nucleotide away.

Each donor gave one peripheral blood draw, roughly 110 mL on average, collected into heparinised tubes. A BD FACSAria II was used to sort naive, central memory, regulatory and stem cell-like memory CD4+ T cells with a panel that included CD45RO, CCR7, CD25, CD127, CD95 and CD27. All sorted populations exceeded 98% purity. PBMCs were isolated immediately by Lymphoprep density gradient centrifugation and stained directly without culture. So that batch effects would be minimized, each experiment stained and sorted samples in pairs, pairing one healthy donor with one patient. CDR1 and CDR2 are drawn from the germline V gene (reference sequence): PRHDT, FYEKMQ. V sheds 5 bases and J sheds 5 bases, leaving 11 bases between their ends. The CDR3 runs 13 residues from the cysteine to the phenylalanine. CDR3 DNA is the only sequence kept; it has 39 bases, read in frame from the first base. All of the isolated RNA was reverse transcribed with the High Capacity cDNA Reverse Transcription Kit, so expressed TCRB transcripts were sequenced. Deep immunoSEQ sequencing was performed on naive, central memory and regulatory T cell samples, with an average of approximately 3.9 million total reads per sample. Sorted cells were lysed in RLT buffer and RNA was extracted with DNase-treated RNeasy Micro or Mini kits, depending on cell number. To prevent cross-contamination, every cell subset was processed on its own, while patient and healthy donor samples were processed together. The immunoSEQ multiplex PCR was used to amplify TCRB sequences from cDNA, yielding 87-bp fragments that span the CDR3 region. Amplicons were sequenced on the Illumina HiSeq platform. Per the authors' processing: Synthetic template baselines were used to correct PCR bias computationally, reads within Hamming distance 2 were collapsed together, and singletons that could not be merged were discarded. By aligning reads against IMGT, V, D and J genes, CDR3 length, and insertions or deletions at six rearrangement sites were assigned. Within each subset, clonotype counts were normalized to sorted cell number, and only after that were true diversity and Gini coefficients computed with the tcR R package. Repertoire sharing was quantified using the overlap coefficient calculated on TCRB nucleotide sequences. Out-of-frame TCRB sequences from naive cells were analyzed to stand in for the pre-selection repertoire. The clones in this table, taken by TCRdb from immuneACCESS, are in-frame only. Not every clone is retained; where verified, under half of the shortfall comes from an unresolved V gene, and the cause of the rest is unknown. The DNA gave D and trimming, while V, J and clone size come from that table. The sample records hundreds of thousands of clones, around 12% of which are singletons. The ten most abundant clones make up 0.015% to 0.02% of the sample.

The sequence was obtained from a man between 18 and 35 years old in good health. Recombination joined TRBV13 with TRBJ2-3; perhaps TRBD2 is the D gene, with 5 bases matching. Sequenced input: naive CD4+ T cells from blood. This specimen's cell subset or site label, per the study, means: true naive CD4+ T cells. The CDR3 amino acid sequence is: CASSLGLGDTQYF. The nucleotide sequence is TGTGCCAGCAGCCTCGGACTCGGAGATACGCAGTATTTT.